Here is one TCR beta chain with its context. The CDR3 is 15 residues long. This sample stems from a study of OX40 agonist ivuxolimab in advanced cancers. Sequencing used immunoSEQ multiplex PCR; TCRdb keeps in-frame clones, though not all of them. The data contain 70,000 or so clones, under 90% of them singletons. The clonotype was recovered from an adult with an advanced solid tumor such as melanoma, head and neck, liver or kidney cancer. V and J are TRBV21-1 and TRBJ2-2; TRBD2 was called by the table and not checked on the DNA. TRBV21-1 is labeled a pseudogene. The starting material was CD4+ or CD8+ T cells sorted from blood, obtained in a trial of the OX40 agonist ivuxolimab. CDR3 nucleotide sequence: TGTGCCAGCAGCTTTCCAGGGACTGGGGCCGGGGAGCTGTTTTTT. It is translated as CASSFPGTGAGELFF.